The clone carrying this T cell receptor beta chain showed up many times. The data were taken from a study of T-cell reconstitution after alpha-beta-depleted transplantation in children. It was with unique molecular identifiers that the TCRbeta library was prepared. TCRdb re-analysed the PCR reads in MiXCR, keeping a single row per CDR3 protein. The top ten clones hold over 3.5% of a sample with just over 350,000 distinct CDR3 sequences, about 14% of them seen once. The CDR3 is 16 residues long. Trimming left V 2 bases short and J 0 bases short, with 11 bases between. The chain carries TRBV12-3 or TRBV12-4 and TRBJ2-1; no clear D gene. This sequence was found in a human donor who donated a stem cell graft to a child with Fanconi anemia. The source material was PBMCs, sampled from the stem cell graft. The CDR3 spells CASSLPRRFSYNEQFF. The DNA for the CDR3 is TGTGCCAGCAGTTTACCCCGGCGGTTCTCCTACAATGAGCAGTTCTTC.